The entry below gives a single T cell receptor beta chain sequence along with its context. Its antigen is not identified. The table came from immunoSEQ multiplex PCR; TCRdb's copy has only in-frame clones and leaves some out. Of approximately 8,400 clones in the sample, approximately 68% were seen once. The data belong to a study of T cell clonotyping in hematopoietic cell transplantation. Notes on the study in general: After transplant, recipient diversity fell while pathologically expanded clonotypes grew through day 180.

This specimen consisted of peripheral blood mononuclear cells, obtained 100 days after allogeneic stem cell transplant. This TCR came from a male patient aged 60-70 years who had an allogeneic stem cell transplant from an unrelated donor, so the T cells may come from the graft donor. Some clones in this sample may be carry-over from other donors' samples.

The CDR3 region has the DNA TGTGCCAGCAGCCCCACCCCGGGCGAATCACCCCTCCACTTT. Protein sequence: CASSPTPGESPLHF. This chain links TRBV7-2 with TRBJ1-6, with no clear D. The V end lost 5 bases, the J end lost 10 bases, and 15 bases lay between the germline ends. Germline V CDR1 and CDR2: SGHTA, FQGNSA. There are 14 residues in the CDR3. Full variable domain (remainder filled in from reference TRBV7-2 and TRBJ1-6): GAGVSQSPSNKVTEKGKDVELRCDPISGHTALYWYRQSLGQGLEFLIYFQGNSAPDKSGLPSDRFSAERTGGSVSTLTIQRTQQEDSAVYLCASSPTPGESPLHFGNGTRLTVT.